Only one count was recorded for the clone carrying this T cell receptor (beta chain). The V gene lost 3 bases and the J gene lost 4 bases, with 12 bases spanning the gap. The germline V gene has CDR1 SNHLY and CDR2 FYNNEI. The CDR3 runs to 14 residues. This specimen comes from a study of T cell changes during pregnancy in multiple sclerosis. Sequencing was performed with immunoSEQ multiplex PCR; in TCRdb, only in-frame clones are kept and a portion is missing. This sample has tens of thousands of clones; 85% to 90% occur once, and the top ten carry 5.3%. The TCR comes from a human donor whose cells served as feeder cells for cultures in a pregnancy study. Material for sequencing was peripheral blood from another person, used as feeder cells. The chain combines TRBV2 with TRBJ1-2; unclear D gene. CDR3 sequence: CASSESGRSYGYTF. The CDR3, as DNA: TGTGCCAGCAGTGAGTCCGGTCGTTCCTATGGCTACACCTTC.